This T cell receptor (beta chain) was sequenced during a study of blood T cells in healthy people across ages (dated by TCRdb to the mid-2010s). The study in broad terms: In model experiments, roughly one uniquely barcoded TCR beta cDNA molecule per two T cells was captured by template switching. The study measured age-related changes in TCR beta repertoire diversity using deep sequencing normalized with unique cDNA molecular identifiers. The donors were split into four age groups: young (average about 16 years), middle-aged (roughly 40), aged (about 56) and long-lived (over 75). To avoid experimental bias, donors of different ages were distributed randomly across sequencing lanes. The study analyzed two additional independent replicas of 1 million unique cDNA reads from the same blood draw for two donors, one aged 18 to 30 and one aged 80 or older.

In the germline V gene (reference sequence), CDR1 corresponds to DFQATT and CDR2 to SNEGSKA. The CDR3 goes from the cysteine to the phenylalanine over 13 residues. Only the CDR3 portion is preserved as DNA: 39 bases, with reading frame beginning at the first base. At the junction V is shortened by 3 bases and J by 2 bases, with 10 bases in between. The donors were a few dozen Caucasian individuals from Russia, aged roughly 6 to 100 years, who were systemically healthy. Each donor gave 8 to 10 milliliters of peripheral blood, collected into EDTA-treated Vacutainer tubes. Ficoll-Paque density-gradient centrifugation was used to isolate PBMCs, with at least 6.5 million per sample. Total RNA was extracted from PBMCs with Trizol reagent, with at least 6 micrograms obtained per sample. For every donor, flow cytometry on a PBMC aliquot measured the percentage of naive CD45RAhigh/CD27high T cells. Library creation used 5' RACE. Reads for this sample came from an Illumina HiSeq 2500. A second roughly 6 to 12 cycle PCR used a sample-barcoded 5' primer and a J-beta primer mix. Each TCR beta cDNA molecule received a unique molecular identifier from a template-switch 5' adaptor carrying 12 random nucleotides. Each sample yielded at least 2.5 million CDR3-containing paired-end reads. All of the RNA was converted into first-strand cDNA using the Mint cDNA synthesis kit, with a TRBC-specific oligonucleotide serving as the primer. Following uracil-DNA glycosylase treatment, all cDNA underwent a first 18-cycle PCR with the universal primers M1SS and BC2_uni_R. On the authors' methods: For normalization, 1 million high-quality reads, each with a distinct molecular identifier, were randomly selected from each sample. Instead of being binned into consensus sequences, reads with shared molecular identifiers were discarded. MiTCR, run with a Q25 quality threshold and the strictest error-elimination algorithm, handled CDR3 identification, clonotype clustering and error correction. A nonparametric unseen species model using Euler transformation provided a lower-bound estimate of total TCR beta diversity. TCRdb ran its own pipeline on the public reads, namely fastp trimming at Q25 and MiXCR clone calling, and kept in-frame beta chains. Entries are consolidated by CDR3 protein sequence, retaining the most common genes and DNA. The V and J calls were not made by the authors but by TCRdb's processing. This sample has more than 500,000 distinct CDR3 sequences in its table, and roughly a quarter of those were observed once. The ten largest clones capture approximately 17% of the sample.

This clonotype was seen a few times. Its antigen target is currently unknown. One base away there is no much larger clone; base qualities are not given. Paper-wide results and their limitations: Conclusive comparison of naive and antigen-experienced compartments was prevented by the profiling of bulk unsorted PBMCs. Observed TCR beta diversity per million T cells fell roughly linearly with age, and a significant reduction was already apparent by age around 39. Compared with the aged group, more naive CD4+ T cells, fewer expanded clones and increased TCR diversity were shown by the long-lived group, suggesting age selection. Observed TCR beta diversity correlated strongly with the percentage of naive T cells measured by flow cytometry. Estimates of total diversity based on one million sequenced T cells were considered lower bounds and underestimates. The CMV infection status of donors was not known, potentially confounding age-related changes in expanded clonotypes.

This chain is built from TRBV20-1 and TRBJ2-5; a tentative D match to TRBD2 spans 5 bases. The TCR sequence derives from an older woman in good health. The sequencing input was blood. In nucleotide form, the sequence is TGCAGTGCTAGTTTTGGCGGGCAAGAGACCCAGTACTTC. It encodes CSASFGGQETQYF.